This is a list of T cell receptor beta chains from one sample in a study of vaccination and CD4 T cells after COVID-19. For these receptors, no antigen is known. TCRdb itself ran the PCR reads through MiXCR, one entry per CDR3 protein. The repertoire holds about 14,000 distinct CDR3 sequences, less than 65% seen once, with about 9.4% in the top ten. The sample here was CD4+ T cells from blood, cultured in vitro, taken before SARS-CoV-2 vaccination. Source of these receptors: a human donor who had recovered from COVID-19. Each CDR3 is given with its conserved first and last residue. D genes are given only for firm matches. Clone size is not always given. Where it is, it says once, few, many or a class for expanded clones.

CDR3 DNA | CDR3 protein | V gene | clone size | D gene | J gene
TGCAGTGCTAGAATCGCGGCGGATACTGAAGCTTTCTTT | CSARIAADTEAFF | TRBV20-1 | few | . | TRBJ1-1
TGTGCCAGCAGTTACCACAGGGCAGAGACCCAGTACTTC | CASSYHRAETQYF | TRBV6-5 | once | . | TRBJ2-5
TGCAGTGCTAGAGATTGGAGGGACCCGGGAAGCAATCAGCCCCAGCATTTT | CSARDWRDPGSNQPQHF | TRBV20-1 | few | . | TRBJ1-5
TGTGCCAGCAGTTATGTATACTTC | CASSYVYF | TRBV6-5 | few | . | TRBJ2-7
TGTGCCTGGAGTCGGGGACAGGGACCGAATCAGCCCCAGCATTTT | CAWSRGQGPNQPQHF | TRBV30 | . | TRBD1 | TRBJ1-5
TGTGCCAGCAGCGCTATCCTCGGCCGGGGCAACTATGGCTACACCTTC | CASSAILGRGNYGYTF | TRBV7-8 | . | . | TRBJ1-2
TGTGCCAGCAGCTTGGATGGGTATGGCTACACCTTC | CASSLDGYGYTF | TRBV5-6 | once | . | TRBJ1-2
TGTGCCAGCAGTTACTTGGGGAACACTGAAGCTTTCTTT | CASSYLGNTEAFF | TRBV6-2/TRBV6-3 | . | . | TRBJ1-1
TGCGCCAGCAGTGAGTCGGATGGCTACACCTTC | CASSESDGYTF | TRBV10-2 | few | . | TRBJ1-2
TGCAGCGTTCATCTTACAGGTAGTAAGCTTGGCGAGCAGTACTTC | CSVHLTGSKLGEQYF | TRBV29-1 | once | . | TRBJ2-7
TGTGCCAGCAGCTCGGCCGCAGATACGCAGTATTTT | CASSSAADTQYF | TRBV7-6 | . | . | TRBJ2-3
TGCAGTGCCCTGGACAGGGGGCAACAGCCCCAGCATTTT | CSALDRGQQPQHF | TRBV20-1 | . | TRBD1 | TRBJ1-5
TGTGCCAGCAGCTTGAGAGGCGCCTATGGCTACACCTTC | CASSLRGAYGYTF | TRBV11-2 | . | . | TRBJ1-2
TGTGCCAGCACCCGACCTGACCAACAGGGGATCTACACCTTC | CASTRPDQQGIYTF | TRBV7-2 | . | TRBD1 | TRBJ1-2
TGCAGTGCCATAGGGGCGGGGGGCACCACCGGGGAGCTGTTTTTT | CSAIGAGGTTGELFF | TRBV20-1 | . | TRBD2 | TRBJ2-2
TGTGCCAGTAGTATGATGGGCACTAACTATGGCTACACCTTC | CASSMMGTNYGYTF | TRBV19 | . | . | TRBJ1-2